This section outlines one T cell receptor (beta chain) sequence together with its context. Those enrolled, adults aged about 18 to 89 years, came from roughly 22 US areas. The recovered donors of Cohort 3 showed two negative PCRs, clearance, or symptom resolution. CDR1 and CDR2 from the germline V gene are LGHDT and YNNKEL (reference sequence). The CDR3 contains 13 residues. Unmatched junction bases numbered 3, after V lost 4 bases and J lost 6 bases. The data were obtained in a study of blood T cell repertoires in COVID-19. Overall study context: Acute and convalescent COVID-19 samples came from the United States, Italy and Spain. PBMCs, B-cell-depleted T cells, or T cells provided the cDNA or gDNA that made up the material.

Produced via immunoSEQ multiplex PCR; TCRdb's table is partial and in-frame only. The table records about 150,000 clones, around 80% of them present only once. Sequenced material: PBMCs or T cells enriched from blood (not recorded which). This TCR was recovered from a man between 50 and 59 years old who had recovered from COVID-19. The gene calls are TRBV3-1 (or the pseudogene TRBV3-2) and TRBJ1-2; 9 bases are a match to TRBD1. The CDR3 region is CASSLTGGDGYTF. CDR3 coding DNA: TGTGCCAGCAGCCTAACAGGGGGCGATGGCTACACCTTC.